The source of this T cell receptor (beta chain) is a study of T cells in Graves' hyperthyroidism and ophthalmopathy (dated by TCRdb to between 2018 and 2021). The study in broad terms: Peripheral blood was collected at initial diagnosis, before any treatment. The paper describes TCR Vbeta CDR3 sequencing of 140 or so peripheral blood samples, made up of 43 ophthalmopathy patients, around 78 hyperthyroidism patients and around 17 progressor patients. Once sampling was done, hyperthyroidism patients were given methimazole at a starting dose of 30 mg daily, whereas ophthalmopathy patients were given high-dose intravenous methylprednisolone. For training and testing, the 100 or so patients in the discovery cohort were randomly divided in a 7:3 ratio. Prospective prediction of ophthalmopathy was tested in an independent validation cohort consisting of about 19 hyperthyroidism patients and approximately 16 patients who later progressed to ophthalmopathy. A discovery cohort of roughly 100 patients, fewer than 50 with Graves' ophthalmopathy and about 60 with stable Graves' hyperthyroidism, was used to find distinguishing TCR V-J signatures. In more than five Graves' hyperthyroidism patients, the study also compared T-cell repertoires from thyroid tissue with T-cell repertoires from blood. Study-wide conclusions, independent of this receptor: A model built on a 13 V-J signature distinguished ophthalmopathy from stable hyperthyroidism, reaching roughly 88% sensitivity and approximately 81% specificity in cross-validation and 80%/75% in testing. Most expanded thyroid clonotypes (frequency above 0.001) were also found in blood, which suggests that blood repertoires may mirror thyroid immune responses. No statistical method was used to fix the sample size in advance, and group allocation was not hidden from the investigators. During validation, the model predicted progression to ophthalmopathy a median of roughly 7.1 months ahead of onset, with 60% to 71% sensitivity and around 73% specificity.

Worth noting for this clonotype: This clone's antigen is unknown. A clone one base away is much larger, so this may be a read error.

The CDR1 and CDR2 encoded by the germline V gene are SGHRS and YFSETQ. Compared with germline, V lacks 7 bases and J lacks 8 bases; bases without a gene match: 9. The CDR3, cysteine through phenylalanine, is 12 amino acids long. Just CDR3 DNA is preserved here, 36 bases in frame from base 1. TCR beta CDR3 regions were amplified from RNA transcripts. A first-round RT-PCR of the TCR CDR3 used the HTBI primer set with the Qiagen OneStep RT-PCR kit. The libraries were constructed in a second round of multiplex PCR and then size-selected and purified. Sequencing of the libraries was done on an Illumina HiSeq2000 using paired-end 100 bp reads. The paper's data handling went like this. SOAPnuke was used to process the raw data, with reads discarded if the reads contained adapters or uncalled bases, had a mean Phred below 15, or lacked an exact constant-primer or identifier match. High-quality paired reads were merged using COPE v1.2.5, and each unique nucleotide sequence was defined as a clonotype. Clonotypes were aligned to IMGT TRBV, TRBD and TRBJ reference segments using MiTCR v1.1. The analysis included only V-J combinations with a frequency above 0.0001, which together covered 99% to 99.2% of the repertoires. The TCS score was defined as F50 (clonal expansion) divided by E x V (chaos), with BLOSUM62-based TCRdist calculated between CDR3 peptides within each V-J. Welch's t-statistics and random forest reduced fewer than 550 V-J features to fewer than 15, which were used in a naive Bayes classifier (R e1071). The public reads were run again by TCRdb, first through fastp at Q25 and then through MiXCR, and only productive beta chains were kept. Every entry covers one CDR3 protein and lists the most common genes and DNA from its rows. Here the V and J calls rest on TCRdb's processing, not on the authors' analysis. The table for this sample lists fewer than 450,000 distinct CDR3 sequences; roughly 13% of them were counted only once. Clones ranked in the top ten supply 25% to 30% of the sample.

Ophthalmopathy patients had moderately to severely active disease, with a Clinical Activity Score of 3 or more, a NOSPECS grade of 4 or more, and a disease duration of less than 3 months. Any patient with an uncontrolled infection, another autoimmune disease, pregnancy or lactation was excluded. Clinical symptoms, serum thyroxine and TRAb, thyroid ultrasound, and orbital computed tomography formed the basis for the diagnoses. PBMCs were isolated from about 10 ml of fresh peripheral blood by Ficoll-Paque density gradient centrifugation. Total RNA was extracted with Trizol reagent, and quality was checked on an Agilent 2100 Bioanalyzer.

The sample consisted of blood. This receptor was taken from a man aged 45 to 65 with Graves' ophthalmopathy. The chain was built from TRBV5-1 and TRBJ2-7; 7 central nucleotides agree with TRBD1. The nucleotide sequence is given as TGCGCCAGCGCCCTGTTAGGGGGCAAGCAGTACTTC. The encoded protein is CASALLGGKQYF.